Below are 28 T cell receptor beta chains sequenced from a single sample in a study of graft-versus-host responses after intestinal transplantation. Repertoires were generated with immunoSEQ multiplex PCR, while TCRdb's copy carries only in-frame clones and drops some. Here the sample spans about 39,000 clones, 85% to 95% being singletons. Sequences were derived from PBMCs, sampled roughly 110 weeks after intestinal transplantation. These receptors came from a human patient who received an intestinal transplant, so some T cells may come from the graft donor.

This rearrangement joins TRBV5-5 to TRBJ1-5; weak D call: TRBD1 (6 bases). CDR3 length equals 15 residues. CDR1 is SGHKS and CDR2 is YYEKEE in the germline V gene (reference sequence). Trimming took 3 bases from V and 5 from J, leaving 15 bases between them. Written as DNA, the CDR3 is TGTGCCAGCAGCTCGAGACAGGAGGGCGATCAGCCCCAGCATTTT. Translated, it gives CASSSRQEGDQPQHF.

The J gene is TRBJ2-1, the V gene TRBV9; D ambiguous. This CDR3 contains 15 residues. Germline-derived CDR1 and CDR2 are SGDLS and YYNGEE. Trimming pared 0 bases from V and 5 bases from J, leaving 12 bases between. For the CDR3, the DNA is TGTGCCAGCAGCGTAGCGGTAGGGAACAACAATGAGCAGTTCTTC. Its protein is CASSVAVGNNNEQFF.

This rearrangement joins TRBV11-2 to TRBJ1-4, with D hard to call. Trimming left V 4 bases short and J 8 bases short, with 8 bases between. CDR1 is SGHAT, CDR2 FQNNGV, per germline. CDR3 length: 12 amino acids. In DNA, the CDR3 is TGTGCCAGCAGCTCCGCTTACGAAAAACTGTTTTTT. This encodes CASSSAYEKLFF.

This rearrangement joins TRBV5-4 to TRBJ1-1; 7 positions match TRBD1. V lost 4 bases and J lost 4; bases outside the gene matches: 10. The CDR3 loop spans 15 amino acids. Germline V CDR1 and CDR2: SGHNT, YYREEE (reference sequence). CDR3 protein: CASSQQTGPTTEAFF. The CDR3 nucleotides read TGTGCCAGCAGCCAGCAGACAGGGCCTACCACTGAAGCTTTCTTT.

Details on this clone: The sample holds other DNA sequences that translate to the same CDR3. The chain joins TRBV27 to TRBJ1-5; 8 bases fit TRBD1. The CDR3 contains 18 residues. The germline CDR1 and CDR2 sequences are MNHEY and SMNVEV (reference sequence). Trimming cost V 6 bases and J 0 bases; bases outside gene matches: 13. In DNA form, the CDR3 reads TGTGCCAGCAGCGAGACAGGGGAATTTATTTATAGCAATCAGCCCCAGCATTTT. It translates to CASSETGEFIYSNQPQHF.

V gene TRBV28 combines with J gene TRBJ2-7; possible D gene TRBD2, 6 bases. Looked up from germline, CDR1 is MDHEN and CDR2 is SYDVKM. The ends were cut back, 4 bases at V and 4 bases at J, with 11 bases in the middle. The CDR3 totals 13 residues. CDR3 residues: CASSWISGYEQYF. The CDR3 DNA is TGTGCCAGCAGTTGGATTAGCGGTTACGAGCAGTACTTC.

This chain joins TRBV4-1 and TRBJ2-2; D call uncertain. Germline V CDR1 and CDR2: MGHRA, YSYEKL. V shed 3 bases and J shed 4 bases, with 3 bases lying between them. This CDR3 has 12 residues. The CDR3, as DNA: TGCGCCAGCAGCCATATCACCGGGGAGCTGTTTTTT. Its translation is CASSHITGELFF.

Here the CDR3 DNA reads TGTGCCAGCAGTTTCTCCAGGGAGTACTATGGCTACACCTTC. Translating gives CASSFSREYYGYTF. The chain has TRBV27 and TRBJ1-2, with a tentative D call TRBD1 (5 bases). Trimming stripped 3 bases from V and 3 bases from J, with 11 bases between. In germline, CDR1 is MNHEY, CDR2 SMNVEV (reference sequence). There are 14 residues in the CDR3.

The rearrangement links TRBV2 to TRBJ1-1, with D hard to call. Germline assignment: CDR1 SNHLY and CDR2 FYNNEI. Trimming stripped 7 bases from V and 4 bases from J, with 19 bases between. The CDR3 is made up of 15 amino acids. CDR3 DNA sequence: TGTGCCAGCACCGGATCCCCCGGCTTCAGCACTGAAGCTTTCTTT. Its protein is CASTGSPGFSTEAFF.

The gene calls are TRBV11-3 and TRBJ2-1; 14 positions agree with TRBD2. V dropped 4 bases and J dropped 7; count of bases not matched to a gene: 3. Germline CDR1 reads SGHNT; CDR2 reads YENEEA. This CDR3 comprises 15 residues. The CDR3 region has the DNA TGTGCCAGCAGCTCGGGACTAGCGGGGGCTAATGAGCAGTTCTTC. It codes for CASSSGLAGANEQFF.

The chain uses TRBV19 and TRBJ1-6; TRBD1 matches at 8 bases. The CDR3 has 13 amino acids. From germline, CDR1 is LNHDA and CDR2 SQIVND (reference sequence). After removal of 10 bases from V and 7 bases from J, the junction contained 6 bases not matched to a gene. CDR3 bases: TGTGCCACCCGGGACAGGCTAAATTCACCCCTCCACTTT. It yields the protein CATRDRLNSPLHF.

J is TRBJ1-4 and V is TRBV7-9; TRBD1 agrees at 8 bases. The CDR3 length is 15 residues. CDR1 is SEHNR, CDR2 FQNEAQ, per germline (reference sequence). J was trimmed by 8 bases and V by 3 bases; bases with no gene match: 8. For the CDR3, the DNA is TGTGCCAGCAGCTTCCCAGGGGGCTGGGGAGAAAAACTGTTTTTT. Its protein is CASSFPGGWGEKLFF.

The chain couples TRBV18 to TRBJ1-5; 8 nucleotides align to TRBD1. This CDR3 spans 15 amino acids. CDR1 and CDR2 (germline): KGHSH, LQKENI. The ends lost 5 bases at V and 1 base at J; junction bases unmatched: 4. The CDR3 DNA reads as TGTGCCAGCTCAGGACAGGGAGGGAGCAATCAGCCCCAGCATTTT. Protein sequence: CASSGQGGSNQPQHF. Full variable domain (rest looked up from reference TRBV18 and TRBJ1-5): NAGVMQNPRHLVRRRGQEARLRCSPMKGHSHVYWYRQLPEEGLKFMVYLQKENIIDESGMPKERFSAEFPKEGPSILRIQQVVRGDSAAYFCASSGQGGSNQPQHFGDGTRLSIL.

The genes are TRBV11-2 and TRBJ2-5; D possibly corresponds to TRBD2 (7 bases). Germline V gives CDR1 SGHAT, CDR2 FQNNGV. V shed 1 base and J shed 6 bases, with 12 bases lying between them. The CDR3 totals 14 residues. Here the CDR3 reads CASSLVGGGKTQYF. The CDR3 region has the DNA TGTGCCAGCAGCTTAGTTGGGGGGGGCAAGACCCAGTACTTC.

This clone came up once. The chain employs TRBV5-1 and TRBJ2-2; possibly TRBD1 for D (5 bases). CDR1 and CDR2 from the germline V gene are SGHRS and YFSETQ. Trimming left V 3 bases short and J 4 bases short, with 10 bases between. CDR3 size: 14 residues. CDR3 coding DNA: TGCGCCAGCAGCTCCGAGACAGCCACCGGGGAGCTGTTTTTT. Residues: CASSSETATGELFF.

This clone occurred once. The gene calls are TRBV10-3 and TRBJ1-2; D uncertain. From germline, CDR1 is ENHRY and CDR2 SYGVKD. Between the trimmed V and J ends, which lost 0 bases and 7 bases, there was a span of 21 bases. This CDR3 region has 17 residues. DNA of the CDR3: TGTGCCATCAGTGAGTCGCCCCGGGAGCTTAAATACGCTGGCTACACCTTC. Residues: CAISESPRELKYAGYTF.

Only a few counts were recorded for this clone. This sequence joins TRBV10-1 and TRBJ2-2; D not certain. V dropped 2 bases and J dropped 3 bases, with 4 bases sitting between them. CDR3 length equals 13 residues. CDR1 and CDR2 (germline): WNHNN, SYGVQD (reference sequence). As DNA, the CDR3 is TGCGCCAGCAGTGAGAGCGACACCGGGGAGCTGTTTTTT. Its protein product is CASSESDTGELFF.

The genes are TRBV10-2 and TRBJ2-7; D ambiguous. The CDR3 runs 12 residues. V was pared by 6 bases and J by 0 bases, with 6 bases between. Germline-derived CDR1 and CDR2 are WSHSY and SAAADI. The CDR3 region is CASRQNSYEQYF. The CDR3 DNA is TGCGCCAGCAGACAGAACTCCTACGAGCAGTACTTC.

This rearrangement joins TRBV28 to TRBJ2-3, with TRBD2 identical over 10 bases. Unmatched junction bases numbered 9, after V lost 8 bases and J lost 4 bases. The CDR3 has 15 amino acids. The germline CDR1 and CDR2 sequences are MDHEN and SYDVKM. CDR3 sequence (DNA): TGTGCCAGCCTCACTAGCGGGATTAGCGCAGATACGCAGTATTTT. As protein: CASLTSGISADTQYF.

A single count supports this clone. The chain uses TRBV10-1 and TRBJ2-6; unclear D gene. Germline CDR1 and CDR2: WNHNN and SYGVQD (reference sequence). V was pared by 3 bases and J by 2 bases, with 5 bases between. This CDR3 has 14 residues. DNA of the CDR3: TGCGCCAGCAGTGAAGGAGCTGGGGCCAACGTCCTGACTTTC. It is translated as CASSEGAGANVLTF.

This chain links TRBV2 with TRBJ2-5; 8 bases line up with TRBD1. Germline V lookup: CDR1 SNHLY, CDR2 FYNNEI. CDR3 length: 15 amino acids. Trimming removed 2 bases from V and 5 bases from J; junction bases left unmatched: 7. CDR3 in DNA: TGTGCCAGCAGTGAACGGACAGGGATAATGGAGACCCAGTACTTC. Translating it yields CASSERTGIMETQYF. The variable domain in full, with the rest retrieved from reference TRBV2 and TRBJ2-5, is EPEVTQTPSHQVTQMGQEVILRCVPISNHLYFYWYRQILGQKVEFLVSFYNNEISEKSEIFDDQFSVERPDGSNFTLKIRSTKLEDSAMYFCASSERTGIMETQYFGPGTRLLVL.

This chain uses TRBV6-6 with TRBJ1-5; D is ambiguous. The CDR3 covers 13 residues. The germline V and J ends were trimmed by 6 bases and 0 bases, with 6 bases remaining between them. Germline CDR1 reads MNHNY; CDR2 reads SVGAGI (reference sequence). The CDR3 loop is CASRGNSNQPQHF. The DNA for the CDR3 is TGTGCCAGCAGGGGAAATAGCAATCAGCCCCAGCATTTT.

This clone was detected once. This sequence joins TRBV7-3 and TRBJ2-4; D unclear. Deletions cut 7 bases from V and 10 bases from J, with 14 bases between. The germline V gene has CDR1 SGHTA and CDR2 FQGTGA. The CDR3 sequence is 12 residues long. As DNA, the CDR3 is TGTGCCAGCATCGTGGACCGACGGATTCAGTACTTC. Translated, it gives CASIVDRRIQYF.

The chain has TRBV10-2 and TRBJ2-3; TRBD2 agrees at 15 bases. V trimming: 5 bases; J trimming: 1 base; junction bases outside the gene matches: 7. CDR3 length: 18 residues. The germline CDR1 and CDR2 sequences are WSHSY and SAAADI. Here the CDR3 DNA reads TGCGCCAGCAGTTTTGGACTAGCGGGGGGGCAGGGCACAGATACGCAGTATTTT. Translation gives CASSFGLAGGQGTDTQYF.

The chain links TRBV6-8 to TRBJ1-1; D is uncertain. There are 13 residues in the CDR3. Germline V lookup: CDR1 MNHGY, CDR2 SAAAGT. Trimming took off 7 bases at V and 1 base at J, with 10 bases between the two ends. The CDR3 loop reads CASIRQSNTEAFF. CDR3 DNA sequence: TGTGCCAGCATACGGCAGTCGAACACTGAAGCTTTCTTT.

This clone was observed a single time. The identical CDR3 is also encoded by other nucleotide sequences in the sample. DNA for the CDR3: TGTGCCTCAAGACCCGGGACACCCGGGGACTATGGCTACACCTTC. The encoded protein is CASRPGTPGDYGYTF. J is TRBJ1-2 and V is TRBV19, with D possibly TRBD1 on 6 matching bases. With 11 bases removed from V and 3 bases from J, the gap between germline ends came to 22 bases. The CDR3 spans 15 residues. In germline, CDR1 is LNHDA, CDR2 SQIVND (reference sequence).

CDR3 nucleotides: TGTGCCAGCAGCTTAGAGGGCTACCCCACCGGGGAGCTGTTTTTT. This gives the protein CASSLEGYPTGELFF. The genes are TRBV11-2 and TRBJ2-2; D is ambiguous. Deletions cut 0 bases from V and 4 bases from J, with 9 bases between. Germline CDR1 and CDR2: SGHAT and FQNNGV. The CDR3 loop spans 15 amino acids.

This chain links TRBV9 with TRBJ2-3, with TRBD2 matching over 7 bases. This CDR3 spans 14 amino acids. Germline values: CDR1 SGDLS, CDR2 YYNGEE. Trimming cost V 4 bases and J 4 bases; bases outside gene matches: 6. Here the CDR3 DNA reads TGTGCCAGCAGCTTGACCCGGGGGGCAGATACGCAGTATTTT. Translation: CASSLTRGADTQYF.